This T cell receptor (beta chain) was identified during a study of T-cell reconstitution after alpha-beta-depleted transplantation in children. This clonotype has only a few counts. TCRbeta library preparation incorporated unique molecular identifiers. TCRdb used MiXCR to reprocess the PCR reads, holding one entry per CDR3 protein. Found here are around 530,000 distinct CDR3 sequences, roughly 33% of them singletons; the top ten hold 2.4%. Germline assignment: CDR1 SGHRS and CDR2 YFSETQ. V was clipped by 4 bases and J by 2 bases, with 19 bases between them. CDR3 length: 17 residues. The sequence came from a human donor who donated a stem cell graft to a child with aplastic anemia. The sequenced sample was PBMCs from the stem cell graft donor, obtained from the stem cell graft. This chain connects TRBV5-1 to TRBJ1-3, with D possibly being TRBD1 (5 bases). Written as DNA, the CDR3 is TGCGCCAGCAGCCCCGTCCCGACCCAGGGTACTGGAAACACCATATATTTT. Encoded protein: CASSPVPTQGTGNTIYF.